The 25 T cell receptor beta chains in this list originate from one sample, sequenced in a study of cytomegalovirus exposure and HLA in healthy donors (dated by TCRdb to 2016 to 2017). Libraries came from the immunoSEQ multiplex PCR assay. Sourced from immuneACCESS, this table was stored by TCRdb with only in-frame sequences that have V and J called. A share of the clones is absent; for the studies checked, an unresolved V gene accounts for under half, and the remainder has no known explanation. This sample is represented by approximately 260,000 clones; 86% of them were singletons. 0.9% to 1.1% of the sample is taken by the ten largest. The material sequenced was PBMCs. The receptors derive from a woman under 30 in good health and CMV-seronegative.

The rearrangement links TRBV4-1 to TRBJ2-7; 7 nucleotides line up with TRBD1. V shed 3 bases and J 5 bases; nucleotides not matched to a gene: 7. The CDR3 spans 14 residues. Germline V gene lookup returns CDR1 MGHRA and CDR2 YSYEKL. Written as DNA, the CDR3 is TGCGCCAGCAGCCACCGACAGGGAGACAACGAGCAGTACTTC. Protein product: CASSHRQGDNEQYF.

The chain employs TRBV5-1 and TRBJ2-5; possibly TRBD1 for D (5 bases). This CDR3 is built from 14 residues. Trimming stripped 4 bases from V and 5 bases from J, with 15 bases between. Germline CDR1 is SGHRS and CDR2 is YFSETQ. CDR3 loop: CASSLDSPWETQYF. CDR3 sequence (DNA): TGCGCCAGCAGCCTCGACAGCCCGTGGGAGACCCAGTACTTC.

The chain uses TRBV4-1 and TRBJ2-7; 8 bases line up with TRBD2. This CDR3 comprises 16 residues. The germline V gene has CDR1 MGHRA and CDR2 YSYEKL. J lost 3 bases, V lost 0 bases, and 7 bases had no gene match. The CDR3 spells CASSQERLAGNYEQYF. The CDR3 nucleotides read TGCGCCAGCAGCCAAGAGAGGCTAGCGGGTAACTACGAGCAGTACTTC.

The V and J genes are TRBV6-4 and TRBJ1-5, with D unresolved. Per germline, CDR1 MRHNA and CDR2 SNTAGT. The length of the CDR3 is 14 residues. The V end was cut by 4 bases, the J end by 2 bases, with 9 bases between. The CDR3 reads CASSGEFGNQPQHF. The DNA for the CDR3 is TGTGCCAGCAGTGGGGAGTTTGGCAATCAGCCCCAGCATTTT.

The genes are TRBV7-3 and TRBJ2-1; D uncertain. Between the trimmed V and J ends, which lost 2 bases and 6 bases, there was a span of 14 bases. The CDR3 is 15 amino acids. Germline CDR1 and CDR2: SGHTA and FQGTGA. The CDR3 bases are TGTGCCAGCAGCTTAGTAGGAGCTAGAATCAATGAGCAGTTCTTC. It codes for CASSLVGARINEQFF.

This clone was recorded only once. The rearrangement uses TRBV14 and TRBJ2-7; 10 nucleotides align to TRBD1. Germline assignment: CDR1 SGHDN and CDR2 FVKESK. The CDR3 runs to 15 residues. The trim removed 4 bases at V and 6 bases at J, leaving 9 bases unmatched. In DNA form, the CDR3 reads TGTGCCAGCAGCCGAAACCGACAGGGGGCCATCGAGCAGTACTTC. It encodes CASSRNRQGAIEQYF. Looking up the rest from reference TRBV14 and TRBJ2-7 gives the full variable domain: EAGVTQFPSHSVIEKGQTVTLRCDPISGHDNLYWYRRVMGKEIKFLLHFVKESKQDESGMPNNRFLAERTGGTYSTLKVQPAELEDSGVYFCASSRNRQGAIEQYFGPGTRLTVT.

The table lists this clone with a count of one. The chain has TRBV7-9 and TRBJ2-3, with 8 bases matching TRBD2. Trimming took 5 bases from V and 1 from J; bases not matched to a gene: 2. Germline CDR1 is SEHNR and CDR2 is FQNEAQ (reference sequence). The CDR3 contains 14 residues. CDR3 in DNA: TGTGCCAGCAGCCCGACTAGCGGCACAGATACGCAGTATTTT. Its translation is CASSPTSGTDTQYF.

The chain employs TRBV6-6 and TRBJ1-5; TRBD1 is a possible D gene (5 bases). The CDR3 totals 15 residues. V was trimmed by 0 bases and J by 3 bases, leaving 9 bases between them. Germline CDR1 and CDR2: MNHNY and SVGAGI (reference sequence). In DNA form, the CDR3 reads TGTGCCAGCAGTTACTCGGGTGGACACAATCAGCCCCAGCATTTT. This translates into CASSYSGGHNQPQHF.

V is TRBV6-1 and J is TRBJ1-1; 8 bases align to TRBD1. The CDR3 is 17 residues long. The germline V gene encodes CDR1 MNHNS and CDR2 SASEGT. The V and J ends lost 4 bases and 0 bases, in that order; junction bases with no gene match: 10. The CDR3 protein is CASSGDRGNLMNTEAFF. CDR3 DNA sequence: TGTGCCAGCAGTGGAGACAGGGGAAACCTCATGAACACTGAAGCTTTCTTT.

The chain uses TRBV7-6 and TRBJ1-3; D perhaps matches TRBD1 (6 bases). Deletions cut 4 bases from V and 13 bases from J, with 26 bases between. The CDR3 runs 16 residues. In germline, CDR1 is SGHVS, CDR2 FNYEAQ. The DNA for the CDR3 is TGTGCCAGCAGCTCAGAACGGGGACATTTAACCAGCTCTATATATTTT. Translating gives CASSSERGHLTSSIYF.

The V and J genes are TRBV10-3 and TRBJ2-7, with TRBD1 identical over 8 bases. This CDR3 contains 15 residues. CDR1 is ENHRY and CDR2 is SYGVKD in the germline V gene. Trimming cost V 3 bases and J 1 base; bases outside gene matches: 5. CDR3 amino acids: CAISDKTGVSYEQYF. Written as DNA, the CDR3 is TGTGCCATCAGTGATAAGACAGGGGTGTCCTACGAGCAGTACTTC.

The chain carries TRBV6-5 and TRBJ2-7; possible D gene TRBD1, 6 bases. V lost 2 bases to trimming and J lost 0 bases, with 11 bases between them. Germline CDR1 is MNHEY and CDR2 is SVGAGI. CDR3 length equals 15 residues. The CDR3 bases are TGTGCCAGCAGTTACGACCCAGGGGACTCCTACGAGCAGTACTTC. Protein: CASSYDPGDSYEQYF.

The chain carries TRBV10-2 and TRBJ1-1; D might be TRBD1 (5 bases). CDR1 WSHSY and CDR2 SAAADI come from the germline V gene. The length of the CDR3 is 13 residues. V lost 4 bases and J lost 5, with 11 bases in between. CDR3 coding DNA: TGCGCCAGCAGTGGGGAGGGGTGGACTGAAGCTTTCTTT. It is translated as CASSGEGWTEAFF.

The chain is built from TRBV6-5 and TRBJ2-7; 8 positions match TRBD1. Germline V gives CDR1 MNHEY, CDR2 SVGAGI. After removal of 6 bases from V and 0 bases from J, the junction contained 4 bases not matched to a gene. CDR3 length: 14 residues. CDR3 nucleotide sequence: TGTGCCAGCAGACCGGACAGGGACTCCTACGAGCAGTACTTC. It codes for CASRPDRDSYEQYF.

The chain couples TRBV7-2 to TRBJ1-1, with TRBD1 matching over 8 bases. Losses at the gene ends were 4 bases for V and 4 bases for J; bases not matched to a gene: 8. Germline CDR1 SGHTA, CDR2 FQGNSA. The CDR3 extends over 15 amino acids. The CDR3 loop reads CASSSQGGGGTEAFF. The CDR3 nucleotides are TGTGCCAGCAGCTCACAGGGGGGAGGAGGCACTGAAGCTTTCTTT. Using reference TRBV7-2 and TRBJ1-1 for the parts outside the CDR3, the full variable domain is GAGVSQSPSNKVTEKGKDVELRCDPISGHTALYWYRQSLGQGLEFLIYFQGNSAPDKSGLPSDRFSAERTGGSVSTLTIQRTQQEDSAVYLCASSSQGGGGTEAFFGQGTRLTVV.

The chain joins TRBV7-7 to TRBJ1-1, with D possibly being TRBD1 (5 bases). Per the germline V gene, CDR1 is SSHAT and CDR2 is FNYEAQ (reference sequence). V was pared by 5 bases and J by 5 bases, with 18 bases between. CDR3 length equals 15 residues. The CDR3 reads CASSRLAGEGTEAFF. For the CDR3, the DNA is TGTGCCAGCAGCCGCCTGGCTGGGGAGGGGACTGAAGCTTTCTTT.

CDR3 sequence: CASSYSDRGLKETQYF. CDR3 DNA: TGTGCCAGCAGTTACTCCGACAGGGGGCTAAAAGAGACCCAGTACTTC. The rearrangement links TRBV6-5 to TRBJ2-5, with 10 bases identical to TRBD1. Germline CDR1 and CDR2: MNHEY and SVGAGI. This CDR3 is 16 amino acids long. The V and J ends lost 0 bases and 3 bases, in that order; junction bases with no gene match: 4.

The chain uses TRBV7-2 and TRBJ2-3, with 10 bases aligning to TRBD1. Germline values: CDR1 SGHTA, CDR2 FQGNSA. V was pared by 5 bases and J by 4 bases, with 3 bases of the junction left unmatched. This CDR3 has 14 amino acids. CDR3 coding DNA: TGTGCCAGCAGCCCTGGACAGGGGGCAGATACGCAGTATTTT. Its translation: CASSPGQGADTQYF.

The chain carries TRBV30 and TRBJ1-3; D not resolved. The CDR3 is 11 amino acids. From germline, CDR1 is GTSNPN and CDR2 SVGIG (reference sequence). V lost 5 bases, J lost 4 bases, and 6 bases lay in between. The chain's CDR3 is CAWAMGNTIYF. Here the CDR3 DNA reads TGTGCCTGGGCTATGGGAAACACCATATATTTT.

The chain has TRBV6-5 and TRBJ1-2; 9 bases line up with TRBD1. The V segment lost 6 bases and the J segment 3 bases; nucleotides outside the gene matches: 8. In germline, CDR1 is MNHEY, CDR2 SVGAGI. CDR3 length: 15 amino acids. CDR3 in amino acids: CASRGGWDRDYGYTF. The CDR3, as DNA: TGTGCCAGCAGAGGGGGCTGGGACAGGGACTATGGCTACACCTTC.

CDR3: CSVRGQNTGELFF. The CDR3 DNA is TGCAGCGTGCGGGGGCAGAACACCGGGGAGCTGTTTTTT. The V call is TRBV29-1, the J call TRBJ2-2; a possible D gene is TRBD2 (7 bases). Germline values: CDR1 SQVTM, CDR2 ANQGSEA. Between the trimmed V and J ends, which lost 6 bases and 1 base, there was a span of 9 bases. CDR3 length: 13 amino acids.

The chain combines TRBV9 with TRBJ2-7, with D perhaps matching TRBD1 (6 bases). In germline, CDR1 is SGDLS, CDR2 YYNGEE. This CDR3 comprises 15 residues. V lost 0 bases and J 7 bases, leaving 17 bases between the germline ends. The CDR3 reads CASSVDGAGAGEQYF. The DNA for the CDR3 is TGTGCCAGCAGCGTAGACGGGGCAGGGGCTGGGGAGCAGTACTTC.

The rearrangement joins TRBV19 to TRBJ2-5; no clear D gene. Germline CDR1 reads LNHDA; CDR2 reads SQIVND (reference sequence). The CDR3 contains 14 residues. V lost 7 bases to trimming and J lost 5 bases, with 17 bases between them. The DNA for the CDR3 is TGTGCCAGTAAACGACCAGGATTGGGTGAGACCCAGTACTTC. This translates into CASKRPGLGETQYF.

CDR3 amino acids: CASGKRGYEQYF. The CDR3 nucleotides are TGTGCCAGCGGCAAACGGGGATACGAGCAGTACTTC. The J gene is TRBJ2-7, the V gene TRBV27; TRBD2 is a possible D gene (5 bases). With 8 bases removed from V and 4 bases from J, the gap between germline ends came to 12 bases. Germline V lookup: CDR1 MNHEY, CDR2 SMNVEV (reference sequence). This CDR3 region has 12 residues.

The V call is TRBV29-1, the J call TRBJ2-7; D possibly corresponds to TRBD1 (6 bases). In germline, CDR1 is SQVTM, CDR2 ANQGSEA. Trimming stripped 3 bases from V and 2 bases from J, with 14 bases between. The CDR3 is made up of 14 amino acids. CDR3 protein: CSVDLGTSPYEQYF. The DNA of the CDR3 is TGCAGCGTTGACCTCGGGACATCGCCCTACGAGCAGTACTTC.